This TCR beta chain comes out of a study of OX40 agonist ivuxolimab in advanced cancers. Study in general: Every 2 weeks, ivuxolimab was infused into the patients intravenously at between 0.01 and 10 mg/kg.

The repertoire was sequenced with immunoSEQ multiplex PCR; TCRdb's copy has only in-frame clones and lacks some. The sample comprises fewer than 100,000 clones, around 86% of which are singletons, and approximately 6.2% rests with the top ten. Exclusion applied to patients with autoimmune disease history or systemic immunosuppression. V was cut by 5 bases and J by 10 bases, with 11 bases left in between. The CDR3 consists of 11 residues. Germline assignment: CDR1 SGHVS and CDR2 FQNEAQ. Turning to this clone: The antigen remains undetermined.

Study-level findings and limits: Antigen specificity of clonally expanded peripheral T cells was not established. Partial responders at 0.1-3.0 mg/kg had among the lowest clonal expansion.

The source was CD4+ or CD8+ T cells sorted from blood, collected in a trial of the OX40 agonist ivuxolimab. This sequence joins TRBV7-8 and TRBJ1-1, with no clear D. The sequence was obtained from an adult with an advanced solid tumor such as melanoma, head and neck, liver or kidney cancer. For the CDR3, the DNA is TGTGCCAGCAGCGCAGACAAGGCAGCTTTCTTT. Translation: CASSADKAAFF. The entire variable domain, with the rest obtained from reference TRBV7-8 and TRBJ1-1, is as follows: GAGVSQSPRYKVAKRGQDVALRCDPISGHVSLFWYQQALGQGPEFLTYFQNEAQLDKSGLPSDRFFAERPEGSVSTLKIQRTQQEDSAVYLCASSADKAAFFGQGTRLTVV.